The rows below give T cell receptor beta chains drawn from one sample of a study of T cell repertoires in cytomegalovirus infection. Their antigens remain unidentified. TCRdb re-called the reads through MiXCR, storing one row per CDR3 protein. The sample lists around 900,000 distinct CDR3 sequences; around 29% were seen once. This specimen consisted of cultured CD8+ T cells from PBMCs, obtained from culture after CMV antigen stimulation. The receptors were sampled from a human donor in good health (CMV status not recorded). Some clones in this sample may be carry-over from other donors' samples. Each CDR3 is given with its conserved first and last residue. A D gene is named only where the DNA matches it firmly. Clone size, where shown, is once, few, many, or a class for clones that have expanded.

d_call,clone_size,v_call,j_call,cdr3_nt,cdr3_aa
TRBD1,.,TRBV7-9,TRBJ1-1,TGTGCCAGCAGCCAAGACAGGGGTGGTTACACTGAAGCTTTCTTT,CASSQDRGGYTEAFF
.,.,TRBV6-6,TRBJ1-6,TGTGCCAGCAGTTATCAACAGGACCCGACACCCCTCCACTTT,CASSYQQDPTPLHF
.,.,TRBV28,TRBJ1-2,TGTGCCAGCAGTCCCCACTCCGGGACGATTAACTATGGCTACACCTTC,CASSPHSGTINYGYTF
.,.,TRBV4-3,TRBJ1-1,TGCGCCAGCAGCCAAGATACAGGGTACACTGAAGCTTTCTTT,CASSQDTGYTEAFF
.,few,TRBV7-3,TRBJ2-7,TGTGCCAGCAGCAGCCGGGACTTCTCCTACGAGCAGTACTTC,CASSSRDFSYEQYF
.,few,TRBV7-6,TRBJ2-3,TGTGCCAGCAGCTTGTGGGGAAACCGGTTTACTAGCACAGATACGCAGTATTTT,CASSLWGNRFTSTDTQYF
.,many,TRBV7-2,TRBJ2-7,TGTGCCAGCAGCTCCTTAGGGAAGCGGTACGAGCAGTACTTC,CASSSLGKRYEQYF
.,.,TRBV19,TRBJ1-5,TGTGCCAGCAGGGTGGGAGGGGGTGAGAGCAATCAGCCCCAGCATTTT,CASRVGGGESNQPQHF
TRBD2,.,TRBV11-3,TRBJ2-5,TGTGCCAGCAGCCGCACTAGCGAATGGACGTACCAAGAGACCCAGTACTTC,CASSRTSEWTYQETQYF
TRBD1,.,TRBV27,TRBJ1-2,TGTGCCAGCAGTCCCCTCCTGACAGGGAGCTACACCTTC,CASSPLLTGSYTF
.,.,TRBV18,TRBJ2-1,TGTGCCAGCTCACCACCGGGGCAAGTCAATGAGCAGTTCTTC,CASSPPGQVNEQFF
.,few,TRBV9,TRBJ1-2,TGTGCCAGCAGCGTCGGGGGAGGGGGGAGCTATGGCTACACCTTC,CASSVGGGGSYGYTF
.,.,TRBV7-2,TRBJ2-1,TGTGCCAGCAGCTCGGACCTCGGTGAGCAGTTCTTC,CASSSDLGEQFF
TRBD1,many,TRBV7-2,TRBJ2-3,TGTGCCAGCAGCACTGGACAGGGAGGCACAGATACGCAGTATTTT,CASSTGQGGTDTQYF
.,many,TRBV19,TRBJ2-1,TGTGCCAGTAGTCCCTGGTCGGACTCTTACAATGAGCAGTTCTTC,CASSPWSDSYNEQFF
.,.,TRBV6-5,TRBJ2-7,TGTGCCAGCAGTCACAACAACGAGCAGTACTTC,CASSHNNEQYF
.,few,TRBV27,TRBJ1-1,TGTGCCAGCAGTGTTTCCGGGACCGGATCGGAAGCTTTCTTT,CASSVSGTGSEAFF
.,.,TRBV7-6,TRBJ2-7,TGTGCCAGCAGCCGTGGTACCGGGACCTACGAGCAGTACTTC,CASSRGTGTYEQYF
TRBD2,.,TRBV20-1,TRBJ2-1,TGCAGTGCCAGGGAGGGGACTAGCGGGGGCGATGAGCAGTTCTTC,CSAREGTSGGDEQFF
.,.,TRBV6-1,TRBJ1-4,TGTGCCAGCAGAGTGGGAGAAAAACTGTTTTTT,CASRVGEKLFF
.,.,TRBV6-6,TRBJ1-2,TGTGCCAGCAGTTACTCGCTGGACAGTGCCTTCGGTGGCTACACCTTC,CASSYSLDSAFGGYTF
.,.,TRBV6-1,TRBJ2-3,TGTGCCAGCAGTACCCCGGCAGATACGCAGTATTTT,CASSTPADTQYF
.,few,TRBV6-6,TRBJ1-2,TGTGCCAGCAGTCCATGGGAGGGGGTAGATGGAGGCTACACCTTC,CASSPWEGVDGGYTF
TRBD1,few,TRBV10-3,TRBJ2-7,TGTGCCATCATGCGGACAGGGGGCGCAGGCTCCTACGAGCAGTACTTC,CAIMRTGGAGSYEQYF
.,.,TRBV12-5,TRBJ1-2,TGTGCTAGTGGTTTGGAGACAGGCTGGGCCTATGGCTACACCTTC,CASGLETGWAYGYTF